The source of this T cell receptor beta chain is a study of graft-versus-host responses after intestinal transplantation. Study summary: Transplants were multivisceral, liver-intestinal, or isolated intestinal.

As regards this clone: The antigen is not known.

Study-wide points: GvH clones were found in recipient marrow; some appeared first in ileum or blood. After transplant, early declines in HvG clones were associated with peak levels of circulating GvH clones.

TCRdb's table, derived via immunoSEQ multiplex PCR, lists solely in-frame clones and lacks some. The sample has about 90,000 clones; roughly 92% are singletons. CDR1 is SGHTA, CDR2 FQGNSA, per germline. This CDR3 has 19 amino acids. The J segment lost 1 base and the V segment lost 3 bases, leaving 7 bases of the junction unmatched. The TCR sequence derives from a human donor who received an intestinal transplant. The sequencing here drew on unstimulated CD4+ T cells sorted from spleen or lymph node cells, taken before intestinal transplant. V is TRBV7-2 and J is TRBJ2-4; 15 nucleotides match TRBD2. DNA for the CDR3: TGTGCCAGCAGCTTGGGACTAGCGGGGGGAGGAGGGGCCAAAAACATTCAGTACTTC. It encodes CASSLGLAGGGGAKNIQYF. Complete variable domain (other parts from reference TRBV7-2 and TRBJ2-4): GAGVSQSPSNKVTEKGKDVELRCDPISGHTALYWYRQSLGQGLEFLIYFQGNSAPDKSGLPSDRFSAERTGGSVSTLTIQRTQQEDSAVYLCASSLGLAGGGGAKNIQYFGAGTRLSVL.